The clone carrying this T cell receptor beta chain appeared many times. Its specificity is unknown. The read finishes 3 residues shy of the CDR3 end, and the germline J gene is used to complete it. The method was immunoSEQ multiplex PCR; TCRdb's version includes in-frame clones alone and lacks a portion of them. The specimen has about 31,000 clones, none found just once. CDR1 SGHNT and CDR2 YENEEA come from the germline V gene. The CDR3 is made up of 15 amino acids. The J segment lost 7 bases and the V segment lost 3 bases, leaving 8 bases of the junction unmatched. This sample was included in a study of T cell clonality in common variable immunodeficiency. Notes on the study in general: Fewer deletions and N-nucleotide insertions were reportedly seen in common variable immunodeficiency TCR beta sequences.

Sequencing input: peripheral blood mononuclear cells. The V and J genes are TRBV11-3 and TRBJ2-4; 8 bases map to TRBD2. This clonotype was sampled from a human donor with common variable immunodeficiency. This CDR3 reads CASSFPGRGGNIQYF. The sequenced part of the CDR3 DNA is TGTGCCAGCAGCTTTCCTGGCCGGGGGGGGAACATT. The whole variable domain, remainder taken from reference TRBV11-3 and TRBJ2-4, is EAGVVQSPRYKIIEKKQPVAFWCNPISGHNTLYWYLQNLGQGPELLIRYENEEAVDDSQLPKDRFSAERLKGVDSTLKIQPAELGDSAVYLCASSFPGRGGNIQYFGAGTRLSVL.